This T cell receptor beta chain originates from a study of PD-1 blockade in mismatch repair-deficient tumors. General study points: Tumor-resident clones, often absent from pretreatment blood, expanded after pembrolizumab and then contracted.

TCRs were sequenced from a few patients responding to pembrolizumab. This CDR3 comprises 16 residues. CDR1 SGHRS and CDR2 YFSETQ come from the germline V gene. V was clipped by 6 bases and J by 9 bases, with 25 bases between them. The table came from immunoSEQ multiplex PCR; TCRdb's copy has only in-frame clones and leaves some out. The sample includes 120,000 or so clones, 85% to 90% of them seen just once. Details on this clone: Its antigen is unknown.

Sequencing used peripheral blood, obtained 44 weeks after starting pembrolizumab. The chain has TRBV5-1 and TRBJ2-1; possible D gene TRBD1, 6 bases. The clonotype was recovered from an adult with mismatch repair-deficient cancer. This chain's CDR3 is CASTFYDIQGPGEQFF. The DNA of the CDR3 is TGCGCCAGCACCTTTTATGACATACAGGGCCCCGGTGAGCAGTTCTTC.